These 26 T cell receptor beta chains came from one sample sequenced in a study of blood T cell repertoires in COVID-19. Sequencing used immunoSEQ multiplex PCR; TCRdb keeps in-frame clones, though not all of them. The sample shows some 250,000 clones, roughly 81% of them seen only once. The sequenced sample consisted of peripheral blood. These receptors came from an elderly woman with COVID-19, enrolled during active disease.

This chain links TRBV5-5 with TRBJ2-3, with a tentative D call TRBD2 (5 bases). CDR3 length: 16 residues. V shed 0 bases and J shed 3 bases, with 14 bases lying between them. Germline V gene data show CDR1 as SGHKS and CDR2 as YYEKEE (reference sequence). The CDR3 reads CASSLDLGVGTDTQYF. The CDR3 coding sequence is TGTGCCAGCAGCTTGGACCTGGGAGTGGGTACAGATACGCAGTATTTT.

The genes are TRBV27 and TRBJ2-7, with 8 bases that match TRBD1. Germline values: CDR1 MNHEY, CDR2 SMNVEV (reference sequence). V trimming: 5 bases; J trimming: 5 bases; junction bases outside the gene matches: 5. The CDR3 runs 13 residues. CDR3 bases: TGTGCCAGCAGTCTGGACAGGGTCCACGAGCAGTACTTC. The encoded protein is CASSLDRVHEQYF.

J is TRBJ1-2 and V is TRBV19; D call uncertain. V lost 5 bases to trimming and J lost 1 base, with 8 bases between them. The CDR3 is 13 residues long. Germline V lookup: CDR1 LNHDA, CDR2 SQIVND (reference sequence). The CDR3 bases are TGTGCCAGTAGTGAGGGCGTTAACTATGGCTACACCTTC. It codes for CASSEGVNYGYTF.

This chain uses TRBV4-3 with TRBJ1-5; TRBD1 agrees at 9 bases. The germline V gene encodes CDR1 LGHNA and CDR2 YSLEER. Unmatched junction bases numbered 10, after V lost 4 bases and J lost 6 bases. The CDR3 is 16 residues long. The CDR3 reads CASSRQNRGRSQPQHF. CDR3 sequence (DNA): TGCGCCAGCAGCCGGCAGAACAGGGGGCGGTCTCAGCCCCAGCATTTT.

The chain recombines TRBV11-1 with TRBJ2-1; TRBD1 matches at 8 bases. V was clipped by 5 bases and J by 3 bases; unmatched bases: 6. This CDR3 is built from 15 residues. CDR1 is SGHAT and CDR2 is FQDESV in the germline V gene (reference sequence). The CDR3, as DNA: TGTGCCAGCAGCCCAGACGGGACAGGCTACAATGAGCAGTTCTTC. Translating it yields CASSPDGTGYNEQFF.

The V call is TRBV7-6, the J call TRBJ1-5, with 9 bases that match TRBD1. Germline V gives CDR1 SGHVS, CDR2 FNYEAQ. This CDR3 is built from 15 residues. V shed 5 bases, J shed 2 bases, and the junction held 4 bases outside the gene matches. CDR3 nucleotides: TGTGCCAGCAGCCAGGGGACAGGGCGCAATCAGCCCCAGCATTTT. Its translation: CASSQGTGRNQPQHF.

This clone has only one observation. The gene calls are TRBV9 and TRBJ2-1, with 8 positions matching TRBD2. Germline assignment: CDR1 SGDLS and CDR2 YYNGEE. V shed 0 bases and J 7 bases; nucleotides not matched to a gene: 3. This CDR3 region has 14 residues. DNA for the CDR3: TGTGCCAGCAGCGTAGGGGCTAGCGGGAATGAGCAGTTCTTC. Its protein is CASSVGASGNEQFF.

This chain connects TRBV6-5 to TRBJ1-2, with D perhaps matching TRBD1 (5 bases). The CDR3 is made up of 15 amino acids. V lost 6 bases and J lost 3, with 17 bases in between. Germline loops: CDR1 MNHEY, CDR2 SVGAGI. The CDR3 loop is CASRRSGSSDYGYTF. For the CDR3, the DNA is TGTGCCAGCAGGAGATCAGGGTCATCGGACTATGGCTACACCTTC.

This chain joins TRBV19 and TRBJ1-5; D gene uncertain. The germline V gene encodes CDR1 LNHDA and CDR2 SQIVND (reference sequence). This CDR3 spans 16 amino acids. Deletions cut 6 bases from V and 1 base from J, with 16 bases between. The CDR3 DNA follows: TGTGCCAGTAGGGCGGGCGAAGCCAAGAGCAATCAGCCCCAGCATTTT. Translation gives CASRAGEAKSNQPQHF.

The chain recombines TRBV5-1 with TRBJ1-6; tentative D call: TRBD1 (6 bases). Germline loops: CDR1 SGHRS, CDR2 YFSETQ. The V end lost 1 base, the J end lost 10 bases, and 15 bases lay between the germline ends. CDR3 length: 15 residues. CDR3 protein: CASSLTGGAESPLHF. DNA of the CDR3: TGCGCCAGCAGCTTGACCGGGGGGGCGGAGTCACCCCTCCACTTT.

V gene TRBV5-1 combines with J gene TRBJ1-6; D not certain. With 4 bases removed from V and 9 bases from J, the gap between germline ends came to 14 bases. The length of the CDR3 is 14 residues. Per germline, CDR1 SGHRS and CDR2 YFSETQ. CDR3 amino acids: CASSLGGDGSPLHF. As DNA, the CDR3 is TGCGCCAGCAGCCTAGGCGGAGATGGTTCACCCCTCCACTTT.

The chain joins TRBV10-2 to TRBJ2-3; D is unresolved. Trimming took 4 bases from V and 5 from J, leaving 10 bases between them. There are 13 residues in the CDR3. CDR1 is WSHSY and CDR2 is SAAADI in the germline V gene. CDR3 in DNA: TGCGCCAGCAGTGCCTACCACCAAGATACGCAGTATTTT. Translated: CASSAYHQDTQYF.

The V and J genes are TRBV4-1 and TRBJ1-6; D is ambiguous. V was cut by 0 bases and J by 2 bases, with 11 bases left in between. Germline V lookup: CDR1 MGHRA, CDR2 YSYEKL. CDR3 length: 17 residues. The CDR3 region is CASSQDPVATYNSPLHF. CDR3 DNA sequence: TGCGCCAGCAGCCAAGACCCTGTGGCAACCTATAATTCACCCCTCCACTTT.

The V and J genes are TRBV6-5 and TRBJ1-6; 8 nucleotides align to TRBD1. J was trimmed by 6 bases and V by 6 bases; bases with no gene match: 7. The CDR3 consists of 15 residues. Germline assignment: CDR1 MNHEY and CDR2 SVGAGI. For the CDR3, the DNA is TGTGCCAGCAGCACCCGGACAGGGAGTAATTCACCCCTCCACTTT. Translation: CASSTRTGSNSPLHF.

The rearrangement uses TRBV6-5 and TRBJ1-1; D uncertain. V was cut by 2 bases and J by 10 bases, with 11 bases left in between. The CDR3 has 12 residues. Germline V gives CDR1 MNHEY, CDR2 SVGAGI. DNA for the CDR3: TGTGCCAGCAGTTACCCCGGAGGAGGAGCTTTCTTT. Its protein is CASSYPGGGAFF.

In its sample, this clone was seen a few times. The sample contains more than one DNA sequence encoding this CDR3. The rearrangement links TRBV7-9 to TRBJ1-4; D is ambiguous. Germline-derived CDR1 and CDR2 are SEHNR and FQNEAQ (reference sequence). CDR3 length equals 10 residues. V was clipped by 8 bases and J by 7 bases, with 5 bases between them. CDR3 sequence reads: CASGGEKLFF. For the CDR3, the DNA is TGTGCCAGCGGCGGTGAAAAACTGTTTTTT.

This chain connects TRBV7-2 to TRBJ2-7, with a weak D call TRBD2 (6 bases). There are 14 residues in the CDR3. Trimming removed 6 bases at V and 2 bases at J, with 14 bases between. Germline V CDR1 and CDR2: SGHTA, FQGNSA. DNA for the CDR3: TGTGCCAGCAGTACGGACTACTCTACCTACGAGCAGTACTTC. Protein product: CASSTDYSTYEQYF.

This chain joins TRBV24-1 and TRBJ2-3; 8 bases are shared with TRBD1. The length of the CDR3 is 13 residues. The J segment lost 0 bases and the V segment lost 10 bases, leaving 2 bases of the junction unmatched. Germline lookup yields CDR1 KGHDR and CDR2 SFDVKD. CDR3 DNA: TGTGCCACTCGACAGGGGAGCACAGATACGCAGTATTTT. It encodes CATRQGSTDTQYF.

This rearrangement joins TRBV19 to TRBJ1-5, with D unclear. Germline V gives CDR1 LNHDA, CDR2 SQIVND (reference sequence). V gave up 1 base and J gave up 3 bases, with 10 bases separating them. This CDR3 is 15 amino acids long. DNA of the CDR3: TGTGCCAGTAGTATAGGCGCGGGATACAATCAGCCCCAGCATTTT. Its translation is CASSIGAGYNQPQHF.

The CDR3 sequence is CASSIEGPGTASGNTIYF. The DNA of the CDR3 is TGTGCCAGTAGTATAGAGGGCCCCGGGACAGCCTCTGGAAACACCATATATTTT. The chain has TRBV19 and TRBJ1-3, with TRBD1 identical over 7 bases. The CDR3 consists of 18 residues. J gave up 0 bases and V 0 bases, and 8 bases lay outside the gene matches. Germline CDR1 reads LNHDA; CDR2 reads SQIVND (reference sequence). The full variable domain, in which reference TRBV19 and TRBJ1-3 provide the parts outside the CDR3, is DGGITQSPKYLFRKEGQNVTLSCEQNLNHDAMYWYRQDPGQGLRLIYYSQIVNDFQKGDIAEGYSVSREKKESFPLTVTSAQKNPTAFYLCASSIEGPGTASGNTIYFGEGSWLTVV.

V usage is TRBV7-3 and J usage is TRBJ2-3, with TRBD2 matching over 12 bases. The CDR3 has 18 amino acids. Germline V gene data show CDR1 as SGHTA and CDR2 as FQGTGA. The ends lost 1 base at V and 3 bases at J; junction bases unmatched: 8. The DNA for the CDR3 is TGTGCCAGCAGCTTAAACTTACTAGCGGGAGGTACAACAGATACGCAGTATTTT. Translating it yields CASSLNLLAGGTTDTQYF.

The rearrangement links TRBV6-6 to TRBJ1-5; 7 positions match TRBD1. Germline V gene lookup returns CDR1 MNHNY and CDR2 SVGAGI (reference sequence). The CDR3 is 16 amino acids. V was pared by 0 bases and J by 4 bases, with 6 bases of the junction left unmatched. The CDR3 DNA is TGTGCCAGCAGTTACTCCCGGACAGGCTTTAATCAGCCCCAGCATTTT. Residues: CASSYSRTGFNQPQHF.

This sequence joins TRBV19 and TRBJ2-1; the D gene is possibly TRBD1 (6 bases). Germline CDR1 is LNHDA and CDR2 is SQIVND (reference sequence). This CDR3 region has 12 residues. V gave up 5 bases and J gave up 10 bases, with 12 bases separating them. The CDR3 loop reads CASSARDTEQFF. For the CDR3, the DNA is TGTGCCAGTAGTGCCAGGGACACCGAGCAGTTCTTC.

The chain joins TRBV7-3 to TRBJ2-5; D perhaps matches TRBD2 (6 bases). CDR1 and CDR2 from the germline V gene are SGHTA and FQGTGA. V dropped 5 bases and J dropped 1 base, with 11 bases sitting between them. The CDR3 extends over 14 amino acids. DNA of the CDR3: TGTGCCAGCAGCCAAGGAGGGAGCCAAGAGACCCAGTACTTC. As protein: CASSQGGSQETQYF.

The CDR3 DNA follows: TGTGCCAGCAGTGAATCGGAGGTCGGTGGCTATGGCTACACCTTC. Translated, it gives CASSESEVGGYGYTF. This chain joins TRBV6-1 and TRBJ1-2; D call uncertain. CDR1 and CDR2 from the germline V gene are MNHNS and SASEGT. This CDR3 region has 15 residues. The V and J ends lost 2 bases and 4 bases respectively, with 14 bases between them.

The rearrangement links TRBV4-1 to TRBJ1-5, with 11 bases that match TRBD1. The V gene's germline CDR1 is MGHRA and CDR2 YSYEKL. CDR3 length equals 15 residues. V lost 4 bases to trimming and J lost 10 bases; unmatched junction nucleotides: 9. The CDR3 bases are TGCGCCAGCAGCCCCGGCGGGACAGGGGGAATACCCCAGCATTTT. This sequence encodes CASSPGGTGGIPQHF.